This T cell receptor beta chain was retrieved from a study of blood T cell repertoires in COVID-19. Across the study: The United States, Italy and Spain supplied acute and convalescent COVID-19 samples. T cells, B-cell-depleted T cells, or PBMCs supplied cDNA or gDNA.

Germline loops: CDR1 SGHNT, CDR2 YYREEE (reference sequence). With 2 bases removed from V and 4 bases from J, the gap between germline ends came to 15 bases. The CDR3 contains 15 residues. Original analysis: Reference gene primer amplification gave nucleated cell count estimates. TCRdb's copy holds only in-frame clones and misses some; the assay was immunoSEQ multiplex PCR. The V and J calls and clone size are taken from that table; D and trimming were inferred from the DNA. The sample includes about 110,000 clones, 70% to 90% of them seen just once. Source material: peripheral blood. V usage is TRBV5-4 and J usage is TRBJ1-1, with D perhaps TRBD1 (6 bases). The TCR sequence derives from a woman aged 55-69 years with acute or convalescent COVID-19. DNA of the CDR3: TGTGCCAGCAGCTTAATAGGGGGTCGGGGCACTGAAGCTTTCTTT. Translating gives CASSLIGGRGTEAFF.